This TCR beta chain was captured by sequencing in a study of blood T cells in healthy people across ages. V gave up 5 bases and J gave up 5 bases, with 17 bases separating them. This CDR3 spans 15 amino acids. Germline values: CDR1 MDHEN, CDR2 SYDVKM. This clonotype appeared many times. The use of a sample-barcoded 5' primer and a J-beta primer mix characterized a second PCR of about 6 to 11 cycles. Paired-end reads containing CDR3 totaled no fewer than 3 million for each sample. Via MiXCR, TCRdb re-called the 5' RACE reads, giving one row per CDR3 protein. The table shows approximately 400,000 distinct CDR3 sequences, with approximately 52% occurring only once.

The sequence came from a man in his sixties in good health. Specimen: blood. V is TRBV28 and J is TRBJ2-3; a weak D match, TRBD2 (5 bases). The CDR3 nucleotides read TGTGCCAGCAGTACCCGAGAAGGGAGTGTAGATACGCAGTATTTT. Protein product: CASSTREGSVDTQYF.